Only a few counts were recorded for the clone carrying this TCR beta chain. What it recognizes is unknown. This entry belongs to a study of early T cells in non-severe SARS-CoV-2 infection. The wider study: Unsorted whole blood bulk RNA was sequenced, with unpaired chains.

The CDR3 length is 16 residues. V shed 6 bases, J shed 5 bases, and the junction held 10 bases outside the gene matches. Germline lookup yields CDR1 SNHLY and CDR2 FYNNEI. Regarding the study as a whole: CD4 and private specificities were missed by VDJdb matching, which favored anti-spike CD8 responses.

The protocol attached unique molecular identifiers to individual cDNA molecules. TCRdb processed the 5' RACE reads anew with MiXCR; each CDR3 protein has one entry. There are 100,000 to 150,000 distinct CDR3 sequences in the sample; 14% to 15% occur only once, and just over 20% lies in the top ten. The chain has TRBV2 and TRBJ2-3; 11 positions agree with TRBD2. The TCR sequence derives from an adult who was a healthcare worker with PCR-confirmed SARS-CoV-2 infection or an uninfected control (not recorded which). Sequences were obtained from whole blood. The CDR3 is CASSTGLAVGKDTQYF. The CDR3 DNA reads TGTGCCAGCAGCACGGGACTAGCGGTAGGAAAAGATACGCAGTATTTT.